This section outlines one TCR beta chain sequence together with its context. This clone appeared once. Its recognized antigen is unknown. Base qualities are not recorded, but no much larger clone differs from it by a single base. From the cysteine up to the phenylalanine, the CDR3 has a length of 16 residues. Just the 48-base CDR3 DNA is kept, in frame starting at base 1. The germline V gene supplies CDR1 SGHRS and CDR2 YFSETQ. V loses 3 bases at its end and J loses 3 bases; junction bases beyond the gene matches: 7. These data belong to a study of OX40 agonist ivuxolimab in advanced cancers. For context, the study as a whole: Ivuxolimab was a fully human IgG2 agonistic monoclonal antibody targeting the costimulatory receptor OX40 (CD134). The dose-escalation cohort was roughly 83% male with a mean age of around 64 years, ranging from about 23 to 85. The purpose of peripheral TCRbeta sequencing was to test whether ivuxolimab changed TCR sequence diversity and led to clonal T-cell expansion. Intravenous ivuxolimab was administered to patients every 2 weeks at six dose levels: 0.01, 0.1, 0.3, 1.5, 3 and 10 mg/kg. The paper reports the monotherapy dose-escalation portion (N of about 54 patients) of the phase I ivuxolimab trial. Among the 50 to 55 dose-escalation patients, about 19 had hepatocellular carcinoma, around 15 melanoma, 9 renal cell carcinoma and 9 head and neck cancer. Partial responses were achieved by three dose-escalation patients, of whom one had hepatocellular carcinoma and two had cutaneous melanoma. Patients were allowed to have had prior anti-PD-1, anti-PD-L1 or anti-CTLA-4 therapy, and roughly 40% of the dose-escalation patients had been treated with checkpoint inhibitors.

For sequencing of the TCRbeta CDR3 region, genomic DNA was extracted from the sorted cells. The immunoSEQ Assay was used to sequence the TCRbeta CDR3 regions. Entries here come from immuneACCESS through TCRdb and include only in-frame sequences with V and J called. Some clones fail to appear in such tables; in the studies checked, an unresolved V gene covers under half of the shortfall, and the cause of the remainder is unknown. This sample is represented by roughly 34,000 clones; around 90% of them were singletons. The ten largest clonotypes hold 0.8% to 1% of the sample. Overall results and qualifications from the work: Antigen specificity was not determined for the clonally expanded peripheral T cells. Low levels of normalized T-cell clonal expansion were also seen in some nonresponding patients. In the 0.1-3.0 mg/kg groups, partial responders were among the patients with the lowest normalized peripheral clonal expansion, particularly in CD8+ T cells. After ivuxolimab, more expanded clones were found on average in CD8+ T cells than in CD4+ T cells. Clonal expansion of both CD4+ and CD8+ blood T cells was observed from baseline to week 6 at doses 0.1 to 3.0 mg/kg.

The trial excluded patients who had a history of autoimmune disease or who were on systemic immunosuppression. Peripheral blood for TCR sequencing was collected from all dose cohorts at baseline, on cycle 4 day 1, and on cycle 7 day 1. Samples came from an open-label, multicenter, first-in-human phase I dose-escalation trial of ivuxolimab. Adults with locally advanced or metastatic melanoma, renal cell, hepatocellular, or head and neck squamous cell carcinoma were enrolled in the trial. Before TCR sequencing, CD4+ T cells and CD8+ T cells were sorted from peripheral blood as separate populations. This specimen was CD4+ or CD8+ T cells sorted from blood, taken in a trial of the OX40 agonist ivuxolimab. Recombination linked TRBV5-1 to TRBJ2-1; 9 bases in the middle match TRBD2. The sequence came from an adult with an advanced solid tumor such as melanoma, head and neck, liver or kidney cancer. The bases are TGCGCCAGCAGCTCCCAGGGTAGCGGGAGCTACAATGAGCAGTTCTTC. This codes for CASSSQGSGSYNEQFF.